The sequence of this T cell receptor beta chain was determined in a study of blood T cell repertoires in COVID-19. Study summary: Sample material is recorded as cDNA or gDNA derived from T cells, B-cell-depleted T cells, or PBMCs.

TCRdb's copy holds only in-frame clones and misses some; the assay was immunoSEQ multiplex PCR. The sample includes roughly 68,000 clones, approximately 92% of them seen just once. Deletions cut 5 bases from V and 4 bases from J, with 8 bases between. Germline CDR1 reads MNHEY; CDR2 reads SVGEGT. This CDR3 is built from 13 residues. This clonotype was obtained from a woman aged 50 to 60 with active COVID-19. Sequencing input: peripheral blood. This chain joins TRBV6-2 or TRBV6-3 and TRBJ2-2; D gene uncertain. CDR3 nucleotide sequence: TGTGCCAGCAGTCCGGTTAGCACCGGGGAGCTGTTTTTT. Translating it yields CASSPVSTGELFF.